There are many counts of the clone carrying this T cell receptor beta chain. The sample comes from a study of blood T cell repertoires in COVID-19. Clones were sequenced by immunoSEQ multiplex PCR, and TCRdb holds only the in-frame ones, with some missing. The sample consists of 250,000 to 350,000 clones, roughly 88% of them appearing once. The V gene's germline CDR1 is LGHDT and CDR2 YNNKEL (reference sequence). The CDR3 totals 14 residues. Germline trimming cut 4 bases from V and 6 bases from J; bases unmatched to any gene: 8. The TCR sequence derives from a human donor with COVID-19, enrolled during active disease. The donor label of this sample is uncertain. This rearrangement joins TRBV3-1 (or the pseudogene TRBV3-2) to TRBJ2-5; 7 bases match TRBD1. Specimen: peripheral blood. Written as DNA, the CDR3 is TGTGCCAGCAGCCTCCGAAGACAGGGAAAGACCCAGTACTTC. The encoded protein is CASSLRRQGKTQYF.